This passage covers 2 T cell receptor beta chains from one sample sequenced in a study of blood T cell repertoires in COVID-19. Sequenced by immunoSEQ multiplex PCR; TCRdb stores in-frame clones only, minus some. Of 250,000 to 350,000 clones in the sample, 80% to 95% were seen once. The material sequenced was peripheral blood. All receptors derive from a woman in her twenties or thirties with COVID-19, enrolled during active disease.

The chain joins TRBV7-3 to TRBJ2-1, with TRBD2 as a possible D gene (6 bases). The V end lost 5 bases, the J end lost 0 bases, and 14 bases lay between the germline ends. Germline V lookup: CDR1 SGHTA, CDR2 FQGTGA. CDR3 length equals 16 residues. CDR3 residues: CASSLSGGTSYNEQFF. DNA for the CDR3: TGTGCCAGCAGCCTCTCCGGCGGGACCTCCTACAATGAGCAGTTCTTC.

The chain uses TRBV29-1 and TRBJ2-7; the match to TRBD2 covers 11 bases. CDR3 length: 14 amino acids. Germline CDR1 and CDR2: SQVTM and ANQGSEA. V lost 2 bases to trimming and J lost 4 bases; unmatched junction nucleotides: 4. This CDR3 reads CSVETSGSIYEQYF. The CDR3 nucleotides read TGCAGCGTTGAAACTAGCGGGAGTATTTACGAGCAGTACTTC.